The clone carrying this TCR beta chain was counted ten times or more. A sample-barcoded 5' primer and a J-beta primer mix were used in a second PCR of roughly 6 to 12 cycles. Each cDNA was tagged by a template-switch adaptor containing 12 random nucleotides. In TCRdb, the 5' RACE reads were re-called with MiXCR into one record per CDR3 protein. The profile shows fewer than 800,000 distinct CDR3 sequences, roughly 32% of them singletons. This entry comes from a study of blood T cells in healthy people across ages. On the study more broadly: About one barcoded beta molecule per two T cells was captured by template switching.

The TCR was taken from a woman of 80 years or more in good health. Specimen: blood.

CDR3 amino acids: CASSLRLAGGSYEQYF. CDR3 DNA sequence: TGTGCCAGCAGTCTTCGACTAGCGGGGGGTTCCTACGAGCAGTACTTC. V usage is TRBV28 and J usage is TRBJ2-7, with 13 nucleotides matching TRBD2. Germline CDR1 reads MDHEN; CDR2 reads SYDVKM. The CDR3 runs to 16 residues. J gave up 1 base and V 5 bases, and 5 bases lay outside the gene matches.